This T cell receptor beta chain was retrieved from a study of spatial heterogeneity in lung cancer. Study-wide context: Averaged across combinations, each unique TCR and UMI pairing appeared more than ten times in raw reads, which were uncorrected. Study-wide results and caveats: Ubiquitous expanded tumor TCRs showed up in blood more at resection than follow-up.

The CDR3 totals 12 residues. With 5 bases clipped from V and 5 bases from J, the junction kept 4 bases outside the gene matches. Germline CDR1 SQVTM, CDR2 ANQGSEA. Time point denoted: sample taken at primary tumor resection. The sequenced material consisted of unsorted whole RNA from tumor, nontumor lung or frozen PBMC. The cohort: some 73 early-stage, untreated non-small cell lung cancer patients. The table lists this clonotype with many counts. Its antigen is not known. Every individual TCR cDNA molecule carried its own unique molecular identifier, which allowed correction of PCR and sequencing errors. Using its own MiXCR run on the 5' RACE reads, TCRdb lists one record per CDR3 protein. The data hold tens of thousands of distinct CDR3 sequences, with less than 5.5% observed a single time.

The material was PBMCs, obtained at surgery. This chain joins TRBV29-1 and TRBJ2-5; 8 bases are shared with TRBD1. The clonotype originates from a female donor with early-stage non-small cell lung cancer. CDR3: CSVSQGAETQYF. For the CDR3, the DNA is TGCAGCGTTTCCCAGGGGGCGGAGACCCAGTACTTC. Using reference TRBV29-1 and TRBJ2-5 for the parts outside the CDR3, the full variable domain is SAVISQKPSRDICQRGTSLTIQCQVDSQVTMMFWYRQQPGQSLTLIATANQGSEATYESGFVIDKFPISRPNLTFSTLTVSNMSPEDSSIYLCSVSQGAETQYFGPGTRLLVL.